The next 2 T cell receptor beta chains were all read from a single sample in a study of blood T cell repertoires in COVID-19. The table came from immunoSEQ multiplex PCR; TCRdb's copy has only in-frame clones and leaves some out. The sample lists 200,000 to 250,000 clones; approximately 91% were seen once. The sequencing sample was made of peripheral blood. The receptors were gathered from a middle-aged woman with acute or convalescent COVID-19.

The chain couples TRBV19 to TRBJ2-3; 7 bases match TRBD2. The V gene end was trimmed by 7 bases and the J gene end by 5 bases; junction bases not matched to a gene: 9. Germline values: CDR1 LNHDA, CDR2 SQIVND (reference sequence). CDR3 length equals 14 residues. The CDR3 protein is CASTGAGVLDTQYF. Here the CDR3 DNA reads TGTGCCAGTACTGGGGCGGGGGTATTAGATACGCAGTATTTT.

The genes are TRBV21-1 and TRBJ1-3; the D call in the table, TRBD1, was not verified against the DNA. TRBV21-1 has pseudogene status. This CDR3 has 17 residues. The CDR3: CASSKRGDRAYGNTIYF. CDR3 DNA sequence: TGTGCCAGCAGCAAAAGAGGGGACAGAGCTTATGGAAACACCATATATTTT.